Below are 3 T cell receptor beta chains sequenced from a single sample in a study of human T cells and chemical hapten exposure. TCRdb processed the RACE reads anew with MiXCR; each CDR3 protein has one entry. This table has some 42,000 distinct CDR3 sequences, approximately 9% appearing once. Time point defined: patch test 2, 6 weeks after DPC sensitization. The treatment was: therapeutic diphenylcyclopropenone sensitization with weekly scalp DPC. The sample consisted of whole blood, taken in connection with sensitization to the hapten diphenylcyclopropenone (DPC). The source is a woman aged 40 to 55 with alopecia areata. Some clones in this sample may be carry-over from other donors' samples.

The table lists this clonotype with a few counts. The J gene is TRBJ2-7, the V gene TRBV7-9; TRBD2 matches 13 bases. The CDR3 extends over 16 amino acids. J gave up 4 bases and V 2 bases, and 5 bases lay outside the gene matches. Germline CDR1 SEHNR, CDR2 FQNEAQ (reference sequence). Here the CDR3 DNA reads TGTGCCAGCAGCTTACCGGGACTAGCGGGGATTTACGAGCAGTACTTC. It encodes CASSLPGLAGIYEQYF.

This clonotype is large in the sample. This chain joins TRBV5-4 and TRBJ1-6; possible D gene TRBD1, 6 bases. Germline V gene lookup returns CDR1 SGHNT and CDR2 YYREEE (reference sequence). Trimming took off 3 bases at V and 10 bases at J, with 17 bases between the two ends. The length of the CDR3 is 15 residues. CDR3 nucleotide sequence: TGTGCCAGCAGCTGGGAGAAGGGGGTTGGATCACCCCTCCACTTT. This gives the protein CASSWEKGVGSPLHF.

This clonotype was seen many times. V and J are TRBV18 and TRBJ2-3; 8 bases are shared with TRBD1. V gave up 5 bases and J gave up 0 bases; unmatched junction bases: 4. The germline CDR1 and CDR2 sequences are KGHSH and LQKENI. This CDR3 spans 15 amino acids. In nucleotides, the CDR3 is TGTGCCAGCTCATCAGGACAGGGTAGCACAGATACGCAGTATTTT. This gives the protein CASSSGQGSTDTQYF.